This TCR beta chain was observed in a study of T cell repertoires in cytomegalovirus infection. Background on the study: Recently identified HLA-C-restricted CMV epitopes were among the peptides used. CMV infection and matching HLA type were both indicated by public TCR beta signatures.

Details on this clonotype: The antigen remains undetermined.

Trimming took 0 bases from V and 5 from J; bases not matched to a gene: 3. The CDR3 is 15 amino acids. Germline-derived CDR1 and CDR2 are SGHRS and YFSETQ. TCRdb redid the calling of the reads with MiXCR, one entry per CDR3 protein. The repertoire has about 830,000 distinct CDR3 sequences, 30% to 35% of them found once; the top ten carry around 12%. The input for sequencing was cultured CD8+ T cells from PBMCs, taken from culture after CMV antigen stimulation. The V and J genes are TRBV5-1 and TRBJ2-1, with TRBD2 matching over 9 bases. The receptor was isolated from a human donor in good health (CMV status not recorded). Some clones in this sample may be carry-over from other donors' samples. The DNA for the CDR3 is TGCGCCAGCAGCTTGGAAGCGGGGGGTAACAATGAGCAGTTCTTC. It is translated as CASSLEAGGNNEQFF.